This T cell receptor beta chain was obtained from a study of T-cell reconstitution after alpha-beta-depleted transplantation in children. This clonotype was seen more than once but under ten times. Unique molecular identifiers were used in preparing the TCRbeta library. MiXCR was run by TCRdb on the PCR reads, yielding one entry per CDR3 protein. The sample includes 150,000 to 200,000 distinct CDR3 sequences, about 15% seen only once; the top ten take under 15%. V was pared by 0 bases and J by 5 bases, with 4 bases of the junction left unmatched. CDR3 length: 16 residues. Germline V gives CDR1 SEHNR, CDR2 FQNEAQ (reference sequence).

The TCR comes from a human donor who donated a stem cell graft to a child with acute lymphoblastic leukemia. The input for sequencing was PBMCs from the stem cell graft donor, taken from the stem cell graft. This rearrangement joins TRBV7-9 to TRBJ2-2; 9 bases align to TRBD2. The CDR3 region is CASSLAPSGGTGELFF. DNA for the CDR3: TGTGCCAGCAGCTTAGCGCCCAGCGGGGGGACCGGGGAGCTGTTTTTT.